This T cell receptor (beta chain) was captured in a study of PD-L1 blockade in urothelial cancer. Turning to the study itself: Prior exposure to chemotherapy in patients amounted to 0 to 3 regimens received.

Stated time point: pretreatment peripheral blood. Assay used: immunoSEQ multiplex PCR; TCRdb lists only in-frame clones, some missing. The repertoire includes 60,000 to 70,000 clones, around four fifths of them detected once, and 1.5% to 2% sits in the top ten. The CDR3 runs to 14 residues. V was cut by 1 base and J by 5 bases, with 11 bases left in between. CDR1 LNHDA and CDR2 SQIVND come from the germline V gene (reference sequence). This clone has just one count. This specimen was PBMCs, taken around atezolizumab (anti-PD-L1) treatment. The chain links TRBV19 to TRBJ1-1; perhaps TRBD1 as D (5 bases). The sequence was obtained from a man in his 70s with urothelial cancer. The CDR3 nucleotides are TGTGCCAGTAGTATAGGGGGCGCCGGAACTGAAGCTTTCTTT. It specifies CASSIGGAGTEAFF.